This TCR beta chain was captured by sequencing in a study of cytomegalovirus exposure and HLA in healthy donors. Study results and caveats: As a later analysis showed, a missense DCLRE1C variant was linked to trimming of TCR beta V- and J-genes. In a later analysis, approximately 18,000 TCR beta sequences were associated with HLA alleles at 0.05 false discovery rate.

CDR1 is LNHDA and CDR2 is SQIVND in the germline V gene (reference sequence). Losses at the gene ends were 5 bases for V and 2 bases for J; bases not matched to a gene: 26. CDR3 length equals 22 residues. 13 Jbeta primers and 60 Vbeta primers were used for the PCR. Libraries were prepared by immunoSEQ multiplex PCR; TCRdb keeps only in-frame clonotypes and omits some of them. The sample lists about 160,000 clones; roughly 84% were seen once. On this clone: The target antigen is unknown.

The chain links TRBV19 to TRBJ2-4; 8 nucleotides agree with TRBD1. Sequenced input: PBMCs. The TCR sequence derives from a man aged 30 to 45 in good health and CMV-seronegative. DNA for the CDR3: TGTGCCAGTAGTTATAGGACAGGGACGGAGCGAGGGACCACACCTTCCAAAAACATTCAGTACTTC. It specifies CASSYRTGTERGTTPSKNIQYF. The full variable domain, with the rest looked up from reference TRBV19 and TRBJ2-4, is DGGITQSPKYLFRKEGQNVTLSCEQNLNHDAMYWYRQDPGQGLRLIYYSQIVNDFQKGDIAEGYSVSREKKESFPLTVTSAQKNPTAFYLCASSYRTGTERGTTPSKNIQYFGAGTRLSVL.